This T cell receptor beta chain was found in a study of Graves' ophthalmopathy and Graves' hyperthyroidism. The germline CDR1 and CDR2 sequences are SGHVS and FQNEAQ. The CDR3 covers 15 residues. CDR3 regions of TCR beta were amplified from RNA transcripts. In the first round, RT-PCR was carried out with HTBI primers, and a multiplex PCR formed the second round. TCRdb fed the multiplex PCR reads into MiXCR, producing one record per CDR3 protein. Of hundreds of thousands of distinct CDR3 sequences detected, around 50% appear once; the ten largest clones hold around 43%. Note on this clonotype: Compared with germline, one end of the junction differs, possibly owing to a read error.

For donors with ophthalmopathy, the disease showed moderate-to-severe activity, reached CAS ≥3 and NOSPECS ≥4, and had lasted under 3 months. The PBMC fraction was derived from around 10 ml of fresh peripheral blood. This rearrangement joins TRBV7-8 to TRBJ2-5; D is possibly TRBD1 or TRBD2 (6 bases each). The sample taken for sequencing was peripheral blood. The clonotype originates from an adult man with Graves' ophthalmopathy. The CDR3 DNA is TGTGCCAGCAGCCTACTCGGGGGCGGGCAAGAGACCCAGTGCTTC. Translated: CASSLLGGGQETQCF.